This T cell receptor beta chain was sequenced for a study of cytomegalovirus exposure and HLA in healthy donors. Per the germline V gene, CDR1 is LGHNA and CDR2 is YSLEER. This CDR3 is built from 16 residues. Primers included in the PCR were 60 Vbeta and 13 Jbeta primers. Clones were read by immunoSEQ multiplex PCR, and TCRdb kept only the in-frame ones, dropping some. The data contain fewer than 250,000 clones, over 80% of them singletons. Findings of the study overall: Rarity marked most TCR sequences, yet some public TCRs occurred in many donors. It was only CMV serostatus that was available as immune exposure information.

Points on this clone: The antigen is undetermined.

V is TRBV4-3 and J is TRBJ2-5, with D possibly TRBD2 on 6 matching bases. TRBJ2-7 matches the DNA end more closely, so the J call is doubtful. The sequence derives from a man aged 30-40 years in good health and CMV-seronegative. Source material: PBMCs. The CDR3 here is CASSQDLGGTSYEQYF. CDR3 coding DNA: TGCGCCAGCAGCCAAGATCTGGGGGGAACCTCCTACGAGCAGTACTTC.